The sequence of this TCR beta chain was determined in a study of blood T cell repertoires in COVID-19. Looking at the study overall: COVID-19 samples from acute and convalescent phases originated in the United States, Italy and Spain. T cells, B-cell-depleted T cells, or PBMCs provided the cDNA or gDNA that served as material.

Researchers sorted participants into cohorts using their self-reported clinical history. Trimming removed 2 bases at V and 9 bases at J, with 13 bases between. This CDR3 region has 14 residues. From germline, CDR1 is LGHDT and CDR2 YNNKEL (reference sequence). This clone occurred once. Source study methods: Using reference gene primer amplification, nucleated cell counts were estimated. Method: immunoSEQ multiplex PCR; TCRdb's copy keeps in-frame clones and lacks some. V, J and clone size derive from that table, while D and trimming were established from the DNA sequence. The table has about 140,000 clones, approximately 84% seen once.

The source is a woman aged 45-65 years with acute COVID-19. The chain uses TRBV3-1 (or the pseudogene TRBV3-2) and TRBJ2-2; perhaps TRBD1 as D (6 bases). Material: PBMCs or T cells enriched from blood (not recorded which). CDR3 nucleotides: TGTGCCAGCAGCCAATCGAACAGGGTTTGGGAGCTGTTTTTT. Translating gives CASSQSNRVWELFF.